This T cell receptor (beta chain) was sequenced for a study of shared clonotypes between healthy human individuals. Trimming left V 0 bases short and J 4 bases short, with 5 bases between. The CDR3 consists of 13 residues. Germline CDR1 and CDR2: MNHNS and SASEGT. Selected positively for CCR7 and CD45RO-negative, naive CD8 cells excluded terminally differentiated effector memory CD45RA+ cells. Using immunoSEQ multiplex PCR, the repertoire was profiled, and TCRdb retains in-frame clones only, with some absent. The profile covers about 2.1 million clones, with 93% appearing a single time and over 1.5% taken by the ten largest.

J is TRBJ2-3 and V is TRBV6-1; D uncertain. The TCR comes from a man aged 18-30 years in good health. Some clones in this sample may be carry-over from other donors' samples. Sequenced: naive CD8+ T cells from PBMCs. CDR3 bases: TGTGCCAGCAGTGAAGCCTCGGCAGATACGCAGTATTTT. It specifies CASSEASADTQYF.